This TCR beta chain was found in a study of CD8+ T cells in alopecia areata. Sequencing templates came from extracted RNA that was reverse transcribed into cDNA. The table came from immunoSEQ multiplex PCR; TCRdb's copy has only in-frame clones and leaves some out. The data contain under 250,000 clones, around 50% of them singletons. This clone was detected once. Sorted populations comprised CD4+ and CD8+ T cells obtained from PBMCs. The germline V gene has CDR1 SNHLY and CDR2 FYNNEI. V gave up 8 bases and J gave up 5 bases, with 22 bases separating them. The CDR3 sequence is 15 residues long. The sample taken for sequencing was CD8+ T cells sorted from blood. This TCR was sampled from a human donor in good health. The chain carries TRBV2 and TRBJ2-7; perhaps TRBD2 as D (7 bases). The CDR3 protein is CASSGGGGISNEQYF. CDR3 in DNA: TGTGCCAGCTCCGGAGGGGGGGGCATATCGAACGAGCAGTACTTC.